A selection of T cell receptor beta chains follows, all from one sample in a study of OX40 agonist ivuxolimab in advanced cancers. The assay was immunoSEQ multiplex PCR, and TCRdb's table has in-frame clones only and misses some. The sample includes tens of thousands of clones, 75% to 85% of them seen just once. The sample here was CD4+ or CD8+ T cells sorted from blood, taken in a trial of the OX40 agonist ivuxolimab. The receptors stem from an adult with an advanced solid tumor such as melanoma, head and neck, liver or kidney cancer. Each CDR3 is given with its conserved first and last residue. Fields, in order: clone size, D gene, CDR3 length, V gene, J gene, CDR3 protein, CDR3 DNA. A D gene is named only where the DNA matches it firmly. Rows give clone size only sometimes, using once, few, many, or a class for an expanded clone.

.,.,14,TRBV18,TRBJ1-1,CASSPPPGDTEAFF,TGTGCCAGCTCACCGCCTCCAGGGGACACTGAAGCTTTCTTT
.,.,12,TRBV19,TRBJ1-2,CASSPQGIGYTF,TGTGCCAGTAGCCCCCAGGGGATCGGCTACACCTTC
few,.,12,TRBV28,TRBJ1-6,CASNNGLGGLHF,TGTGCCAGCAATAACGGCCTTGGGGGCCTCCACTTT
.,.,14,TRBV5-1,TRBJ2-3,CASSLLVGSDTQYF,TGCGCCAGCAGCTTGCTGGTGGGTTCAGATACGCAGTATTTT
.,.,13,TRBV2,TRBJ2-7,CASSPNSLYEQYF,TGTGCCAGCAGTCCTAACTCCTTGTACGAGCAGTACTTC
.,TRBD1,19,TRBV5-1,TRBJ2-7,CASSFDRGTGPYLSREQYF,TGCGCCAGCAGCTTCGACCGAGGGACAGGGCCCTATCTTTCTAGGGAGCAGTACTTC
.,.,14,TRBV5-4,TRBJ1-1,CASSPPTVNTEAFF,TGTGCCAGCAGCCCTCCCACCGTGAACACTGAAGCTTTCTTT
.,TRBD1,15,TRBV27,TRBJ2-1,CASSLGTGYFNEQFF,TGTGCCAGCAGCTTGGGGACAGGGTATTTCAATGAGCAGTTCTTC
.,.,20,TRBV5-1,TRBJ2-7,CASSSEMGRDRGSPSYEQYF,TGCGCCAGCAGCTCGGAAATGGGAAGGGACCGAGGGTCTCCTTCCTACGAGCAGTACTTC
.,TRBD2,14,TRBV6-5,TRBJ2-3,CASSLAGAPDTQYF,TGTGCCAGCAGTTTAGCGGGGGCTCCAGATACGCAGTATTTT
.,.,13,TRBV9,TRBJ2-1,CASSVGSGLKQFF,TGTGCCAGCAGCGTAGGATCGGGGTTAAAGCAGTTCTTC
.,.,15,TRBV2,TRBJ2-5,CASSEQRTPQETQYF,TGTGCCAGCAGTGAACAGAGGACGCCCCAAGAGACCCAGTACTTC
.,.,14,TRBV11-2,TRBJ2-4,CASRRTGAKNIQYF,TGTGCCAGCAGGCGGACGGGGGCCAAAAACATTCAGTACTTC
few,.,16,TRBV6-5,TRBJ2-5,CASSYMPGMGRETQYF,TGTGCCAGCAGTTACATGCCAGGGATGGGCCGGGAGACCCAGTACTTC
.,.,14,TRBV5-1,TRBJ1-2,CASSLSGIPSGYTF,TGCGCCAGCAGCTTGTCAGGGATCCCGTCCGGCTACACCTTC
.,.,18,TRBV19,TRBJ2-6,CASSIPARMASGANVLTF,TGTGCCAGTAGTATCCCCGCCCGAATGGCCTCTGGGGCCAACGTCCTGACTTTC
.,TRBD2,15,TRBV11-3,TRBJ2-1,CASSFSGGTTNEQFF,TGTGCCAGCAGCTTTAGCGGGGGGACCACGAATGAGCAGTTCTTC
.,TRBD1,14,TRBV18,TRBJ2-5,CASSRTGAQETQYF,TGTGCCAGCTCACGGACAGGGGCACAAGAGACCCAGTACTTC
.,.,15,TRBV5-1,TRBJ2-1,CASRDTGEGYNEQFF,TGCGCCAGCAGGGATACAGGGGAGGGCTACAATGAGCAGTTCTTC
.,.,12,TRBV6-5,TRBJ1-1,CASSSLGPEAFF,TGTGCCAGCAGCAGCCTTGGACCCGAAGCTTTCTTT
.,TRBD2,16,TRBV19,TRBJ2-2,CASSGLAGGTTGELFF,TGTGCCAGTAGTGGACTAGCGGGGGGTACCACCGGGGAGCTGTTTTTT
.,.,15,TRBV6-1,TRBJ1-2,CASSDRTVLNYGYTF,TGTGCCAGCAGTGACCGGACAGTCCTTAACTATGGCTACACCTTC
.,.,12,TRBV6-6,TRBJ1-6,CASSGYNSPLHF,TGTGCCAGCAGTGGATATAATTCACCCCTCCACTTT
.,.,14,TRBV4-2,TRBJ1-6,CASSQDKGNSPLHF,TGTGCCAGCAGCCAAGATAAGGGGAATTCACCCCTCCACTTT
once,.,15,TRBV11-3,TRBJ2-7,CASSLSSRDSSEQCF,TGTGCCAGCAGCTTGAGTTCGCGGGACAGTTCCGAGCAGTGCTTC